This T cell receptor (beta chain) was found in a study of blood T cell repertoires in COVID-19. Study details: T cells, B-cell-depleted T cells, or PBMCs provided the cDNA or gDNA that served as material.

The table lists this clone with a count of one. Assignments of participants to cohorts depended upon their own reported clinical history. Clones were read by immunoSEQ multiplex PCR, and TCRdb kept only the in-frame ones, dropping some. The sample yields about 240,000 clones, around 87% seen once. V dropped 6 bases and J dropped 3 bases, with 9 bases sitting between them. The CDR3 totals 12 residues. Germline V CDR1 and CDR2: SGHNT, YENEEA. The genes are TRBV11-3 and TRBJ2-7; possibly TRBD2 for D (5 bases). Sequenced material: PBMCs or T cells enriched from blood (not recorded which). The clonotype was recovered from a woman aged 35 to 49 with acute COVID-19. The CDR3 is CASSSSYYEQYF. The CDR3 nucleotides read TGTGCCAGCAGTTCTAGCTACTACGAGCAGTACTTC.